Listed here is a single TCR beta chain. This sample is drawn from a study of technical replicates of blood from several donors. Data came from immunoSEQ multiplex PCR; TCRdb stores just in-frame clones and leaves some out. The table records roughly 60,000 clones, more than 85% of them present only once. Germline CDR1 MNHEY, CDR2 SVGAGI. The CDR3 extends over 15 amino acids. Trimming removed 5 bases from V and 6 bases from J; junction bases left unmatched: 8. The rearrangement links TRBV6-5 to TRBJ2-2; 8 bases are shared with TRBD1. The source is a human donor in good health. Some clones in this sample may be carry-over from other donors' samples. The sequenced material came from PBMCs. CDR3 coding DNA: TGTGCCAGCAGTACCCAGGACAGGGAGGCCGGGGAGCTGTTTTTT. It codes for CASSTQDREAGELFF.